This section outlines one TCR beta chain sequence together with its context. The sample belongs to a study of cytomegalovirus exposure and HLA in healthy donors. Primers: 60 Vbeta forward and 13 Jbeta reverse. The assay was immunoSEQ multiplex PCR, and TCRdb's table has in-frame clones only and misses some. This table has some 98,000 clones, less than 9.5% appearing once. Sample: PBMCs. This TCR was recovered from a man over 45 in good health and CMV-seropositive.

The CDR3 DNA reads TGTGCCAGCAGTGCGGCGGAATCCTACCGCGAGCAGTACTTC. Its translation: CASSAAESYREQYF. The rearrangement links TRBV25-1 to TRBJ2-7; D call uncertain. The CDR3 length is 14 residues. Germline CDR1 reads MGHDK; CDR2 reads SYGVNS. V was cut by 4 bases and J by 6 bases, with 16 bases left in between.